This T cell receptor (beta chain) originates from a study of blood T cell repertoires in COVID-19 (dated by TCRdb to about 2020). For the study in its entirety: Samples from collaborators originated in the United States, Italy and Spain and spanned both the acute and convalescent phases of COVID-19. The prospective study material was composed of cDNA or gDNA derived from T cells, B-cell-depleted T cells, or PBMCs. The sample metadata nearly always contained a de-identified subject ID, COVID-19 status, age in years and sex. The samples were drawn from the first 160 participants of the ongoing ImmuneRACE study and from more than 1,000 subjects provided by 6 global collaborators. The repertoires were released in a freely available public database meant as a resource for research on the immune response to SARS-CoV-2. Deeply sampled blood TCRbeta repertoires from subjects exposed to, actively infected with, or recovered from COVID-19 were included in the dataset. Where HLA class I and class II types were available, the types were taken from metadata supplied by the sample provider, not from assay-based typing. What the work shows at the level of the full study, not this receptor alone: How much clinical and demographic metadata was included differed by source and by participant, and the metadata was provided uncurated.

The immunoSEQ Assay, a bias-controlled multiplex PCR, was used to amplify TCRbeta CDR3 regions from genomic DNA. In the authors' own workflow: Within the assay, amplification of reference gene primers was used to estimate how many nucleated cells each sample contained. To quantify the absolute abundance of each unique TCRbeta CDR3 rearrangement, sequence reads were collapsed and filtered. For each sample, productive Simpson clonality was calculated as the square root of Simpson's diversity index across productive rearrangements. The table was pulled from immuneACCESS by TCRdb, which kept in-frame rearrangements only. Such tables lose some clones; where checked, under half of the loss comes from unresolved V genes, and the rest has no known cause. The V and J calls and clone size were taken over from that table, and D and trimming were inferred from the DNA. Recorded for this sample are some 48,000 clones; 80% to 90% of them occurred a single time. About 2% of the sample lies in the top ten.

Whole blood was collected in K2EDTA tubes by collaborating institutions according to the institutions' own protocols. Collaborator samples were shipped for TCRbeta analysis as frozen whole blood, isolated PBMCs, or DNA extracted from either sample type. The germline ends are 19 bases apart after V is trimmed by 2 bases and J by 8 bases. CDR1 and CDR2, looked up from the germline V gene, are SGHDT and YYEEEE. The CDR3 numbers 15 residues from cysteine through phenylalanine. Just CDR3 DNA is preserved here, 45 bases in frame from base 1. With regard to this clone: This clone's antigen is unknown. No quality values exist for individual bases; no much larger clone is one base distant.

This sequence originates from a human donor in a cohort sampled during active COVID-19. Sequencing was performed on peripheral blood. The rearrangement combines TRBV5-6 with TRBJ1-2; the best D guess is TRBD1, with 5 bases matching. The nucleotide sequence reads as follows: TGTGCCAGCAGCTTTCGGCCCTCGGGACTCGAGGGCTACACCTTC. This yields the protein CASSFRPSGLEGYTF.